The rows below give T cell receptor beta chains drawn from one sample of a study of blood T cell repertoires in COVID-19. Sequenced by immunoSEQ multiplex PCR; TCRdb stores in-frame clones only, minus some. This sample carries 200,000 to 300,000 clones, approximately 87% of them seen once, and the ten largest clones take 8% to 9.5%. Sequencing was carried out using peripheral blood. These TCRs come from a human donor in a cohort sampled during active COVID-19. Each CDR3 is given with its conserved first and last residue.

TRBJ1-2,16,TRBV4-1,CASSQEGTGGAHGYTF
TRBJ2-2,14,TRBV6-5,CASRWTVNTGELFF
TRBJ1-4,13,TRBV10-3,CAISAYLGEKLFF
TRBJ2-5,15,TRBV27,CATGGLAGAQETQYF
TRBJ1-1,11,TRBV6-5,CASLLGARAFF
TRBJ2-1,18,TRBV5-4,CASSQGLAGGHGNNEQFF
TRBJ2-7,15,TRBV7-2,CASTPWGTIAYEQYF
TRBJ2-3,17,TRBV3-1/TRBV3-2,CASSQGSGPASTDTQYF
TRBJ1-4,14,TRBV10-3,CAISAKQDNEKLFF
TRBJ2-1,16,TRBV5-1,CASSLGGLQRDILQFF
TRBJ1-1,13,TRBV28,CASEGHRGTEAFF
TRBJ2-1,16,TRBV24-1,CATSDSRQSSYNEQFF
TRBJ2-1,17,TRBV11-3,CASSTLAGAVLRNEQFF
TRBJ1-2,16,TRBV19,CASSRGQPQANYGYTF
TRBJ2-1,15,TRBV5-5,CASSLEGPGYNEQFF
TRBJ1-1,12,TRBV2,CASSWADPEAFF
TRBJ1-4,10,TRBV28,CASRGGKLFF
TRBJ2-3,15,TRBV4-3,CASSQDGIGVDTQYF
TRBJ1-5,15,TRBV6-5,CASRRQGESNQPQHF
TRBJ2-2,16,TRBV30,CAWSVLWEGRTGELFF
TRBJ1-1,18,TRBV27,CASNPSPGTGVASREAFF
TRBJ2-1,15,TRBV7-9,CASSPLGGPDNEQFF
TRBJ1-2,17,TRBV19,CASSSLRDGTGWYGYTF
TRBJ2-7,14,TRBV7-2,CASSLGPSGREQYF
TRBJ1-6,16,TRBV5-1,CASSATGEKGNSPLHF